Below, 27 T cell receptor beta chains from the same sample are listed, as sequenced in a study of cytomegalovirus exposure and HLA in healthy donors. Here immunoSEQ multiplex PCR was the method, and the copy in TCRdb shows in-frame clones only, minus some. The sample holds some 98,000 clones, roughly 87% seen once. Sequencing was performed on PBMCs. The origin of the receptors is a man between 18 and 29 years old in good health and CMV-seropositive.

The gene calls are TRBV19 and TRBJ2-1; 10 bases fit TRBD2. Germline V gene data show CDR1 as LNHDA and CDR2 as SQIVND (reference sequence). The CDR3 totals 14 residues. The junction had 7 bases not matched to a gene; V was cut back by 5 bases and J by 9 bases. The CDR3 DNA reads as TGTGCCAGTAGTCGTACTAGCGGGATCAGTGAGCAGTTCTTC. It translates to CASSRTSGISEQFF.

The rearrangement links TRBV5-1 to TRBJ2-3; TRBD2 matches at 10 bases. Germline lookup yields CDR1 SGHRS and CDR2 YFSETQ. The CDR3 spans 18 residues. Trimming cost V 2 bases and J 2 bases; bases outside gene matches: 11. CDR3 loop: CASSFRGSGGLNTDTQYF. In DNA, the CDR3 is TGCGCCAGCAGCTTCCGGGGTAGCGGGGGGCTAAACACAGATACGCAGTATTTT.

This clone was seen only once. The chain has TRBV5-1 and TRBJ2-2; unclear D gene. CDR1 is SGHRS and CDR2 is YFSETQ in the germline V gene. There are 14 residues in the CDR3. Trimming removed 0 bases at V and 1 base at J, with 4 bases between. The CDR3 loop is CASSLAGNTGELFF. The CDR3 region has the DNA TGCGCCAGCAGCTTGGCCGGGAACACCGGGGAGCTGTTTTTT.

This clone was recorded a few times. The chain recombines TRBV5-4 with TRBJ2-1; 8 nucleotides align to TRBD2. J gave up 5 bases and V 0 bases, and 4 bases lay outside the gene matches. This CDR3 spans 15 amino acids. In germline, CDR1 is SGHNT, CDR2 YYREEE (reference sequence). This CDR3 reads CASSLEVAGNNEQFF. The CDR3 nucleotides read TGTGCCAGCAGCTTGGAGGTAGCGGGAAACAATGAGCAGTTCTTC. Drawing the rest from reference TRBV5-4 and TRBJ2-1, the complete variable domain is ETGVTQSPTHLIKTRGQQVTLRCSSQSGHNTVSWYQQALGQGPQFIFQYYREEENGRGNFPPRFSGLQFPNYSSELNVNALELDDSALYLCASSLEVAGNNEQFFGPGTRLTVL.

CDR3 coding DNA: TGTGCCAGCTCAGCCGATGGAGGTGAAAAACTGTTTTTT. This translates into CASSADGGEKLFF. The rearrangement uses TRBV18 and TRBJ1-4; no firm D call. The germline V gene encodes CDR1 KGHSH and CDR2 LQKENI. Trimming removed 5 bases from V and 7 bases from J, with 11 bases in between. The CDR3 is made up of 13 amino acids. Using reference TRBV18 and TRBJ1-4 for the parts outside the CDR3, the full variable domain is NAGVMQNPRHLVRRRGQEARLRCSPMKGHSHVYWYRQLPEEGLKFMVYLQKENIIDESGMPKERFSAEFPKEGPSILRIQQVVRGDSAAYFCASSADGGEKLFFGSGTQLSVL.

This clone appeared a single time. The V and J genes are TRBV19 and TRBJ1-1, with D possibly matching TRBD1 (5 bases). The V gene's germline CDR1 is LNHDA and CDR2 SQIVND (reference sequence). V lost 4 bases and J 1 base, leaving 10 bases between the germline ends. CDR3 size: 14 residues. In DNA, the CDR3 is TGTGCCAGTAGTACGACAGTTCAGAACACTGAAGCTTTCTTT. It encodes CASSTTVQNTEAFF.

The CDR3 nucleotides read TGTGCCAGCAGCCTTACAGGTTTCCCCTCCTACGAGCAGTACTTC. Its protein is CASSLTGFPSYEQYF. The chain carries TRBV6-4 and TRBJ2-7, with a tentative D call TRBD1 (5 bases). The CDR3 covers 15 residues. CDR1 is MRHNA and CDR2 is SNTAGT in the germline V gene. Trimming pared 6 bases from V and 0 bases from J, leaving 15 bases between.

CDR3 residues: CASSATGTSFPYEQYF. Written as DNA, the CDR3 is TGTGCCAGCAGTGCAACCGGGACTAGCTTTCCCTACGAGCAGTACTTC. The chain carries TRBV9 and TRBJ2-7; 9 positions agree with TRBD2. Germline V gives CDR1 SGDLS, CDR2 YYNGEE. The CDR3 is made up of 16 amino acids. V shed 5 bases and J 2 bases; nucleotides not matched to a gene: 11.

This clone was seen only once. The chain employs TRBV7-9 and TRBJ1-4, with D unclear. V was pared by 0 bases and J by 1 base, with 12 bases between. The germline V gene has CDR1 SEHNR and CDR2 FQNEAQ (reference sequence). CDR3 size: 17 residues. The CDR3 DNA reads TGTGCCAGCAGCTTAGCGGAGGGTGTGGGAACTAATGAAAAACTGTTTTTT. Translation gives CASSLAEGVGTNEKLFF.

This chain uses TRBV27 with TRBJ2-7; TRBD2 matches 14 bases. With V trimmed by 6 bases and J by 3 bases, 4 bases remained unmatched. The CDR3 contains 15 residues. Looked up from germline, CDR1 is MNHEY and CDR2 is SMNVEV (reference sequence). The CDR3 loop reads CASRLGTSGSYEQYF. The CDR3 DNA follows: TGTGCCAGCAGACTTGGGACTAGCGGGAGCTACGAGCAGTACTTC.

The chain couples TRBV11-2 to TRBJ2-7, with 10 nucleotides matching TRBD2. The CDR3 sequence is 18 residues long. CDR1 is SGHAT and CDR2 is FQNNGV in the germline V gene. Germline trimming cut 3 bases from V and 7 bases from J; bases unmatched to any gene: 18. CDR3 sequence: CASSLEGRVVAGGVEQYF. The DNA of the CDR3 is TGTGCCAGCAGCTTGGAAGGCAGGGTTGTAGCGGGAGGAGTAGAGCAGTACTTC. The full variable domain, in which reference TRBV11-2 and TRBJ2-7 provide the parts outside the CDR3, is EAGVAQSPRYKIIEKRQSVAFWCNPISGHATLYWYQQILGQGPKLLIQFQNNGVVDDSQLPKDRFSAERLKGVDSTLKIQPAKLEDSAVYLCASSLEGRVVAGGVEQYFGPGTRLTVT.

The rearrangement joins TRBV5-1 to TRBJ2-3; a weak D match, TRBD2 (5 bases). Trimming took 5 bases from V and 4 from J, leaving 14 bases between them. The CDR3 runs 14 residues. CDR1 SGHRS and CDR2 YFSETQ come from the germline V gene. The CDR3 is CASSFGVRADTQYF. CDR3 nucleotide sequence: TGCGCCAGCAGTTTCGGGGTCCGGGCAGATACGCAGTATTTT.

V usage is TRBV4-1 and J usage is TRBJ1-5; weak D call: TRBD1 (6 bases). CDR1 and CDR2 (germline): MGHRA, YSYEKL. This CDR3 region has 17 residues. Between the trimmed V and J ends, which lost 0 bases and 0 bases, there was a span of 12 bases. This chain's CDR3 is CASSQEGGGYSNQPQHF. The CDR3 DNA sequence: TGCGCCAGCAGCCAAGAAGGGGGGGGCTATAGCAATCAGCCCCAGCATTTT.

V usage is TRBV11-3 and J usage is TRBJ2-7; 7 bases line up with TRBD1. Germline V gives CDR1 SGHNT, CDR2 YENEEA. The length of the CDR3 is 16 residues. Losses at the gene ends were 3 bases for V and 0 bases for J; bases not matched to a gene: 8. CDR3 loop: CASSFRQGDLSYEQYF. Here the CDR3 DNA reads TGTGCCAGCAGCTTCAGACAGGGAGACCTCTCCTACGAGCAGTACTTC.

This chain uses TRBV19 with TRBJ2-1; no reliable D call. V gave up 6 bases and J gave up 0 bases, with 15 bases separating them. Germline V gives CDR1 LNHDA, CDR2 SQIVND (reference sequence). There are 16 residues in the CDR3. CDR3 residues: CASRPILASSYNEQFF. In nucleotides, the CDR3 is TGTGCCAGTAGACCCATTCTGGCCAGCTCCTACAATGAGCAGTTCTTC.

The CDR3 is CASSRRDRELGYTF. The CDR3 nucleotides read TGTGCCAGCAGCCGAAGGGACAGGGAACTCGGCTACACCTTC. The gene calls are TRBV4-2 and TRBJ1-2, with 9 nucleotides matching TRBD1. The junction had 8 bases not matched to a gene; V was cut back by 4 bases and J by 8 bases. Germline-derived CDR1 and CDR2 are LGHNA and YNFKEQ. This CDR3 is built from 14 residues.

This chain links TRBV7-2 with TRBJ1-5; D gene unclear. Per the germline V gene, CDR1 is SGHTA and CDR2 is FQGNSA. The germline V and J ends were trimmed by 5 bases and 6 bases, with 14 bases remaining between them. The CDR3 consists of 14 residues. The CDR3 sequence: CASSRQGGFQPQHF. The CDR3 bases are TGTGCCAGCAGCCGCCAAGGAGGATTTCAGCCCCAGCATTTT. Complete variable domain (other parts from reference TRBV7-2 and TRBJ1-5): GAGVSQSPSNKVTEKGKDVELRCDPISGHTALYWYRQSLGQGLEFLIYFQGNSAPDKSGLPSDRFSAERTGGSVSTLTIQRTQQEDSAVYLCASSRQGGFQPQHFGDGTRLSIL.

This chain links TRBV18 with TRBJ2-1; the match to TRBD1 covers 8 bases. V was pared by 1 base and J by 9 bases, with 8 bases of the junction left unmatched. This CDR3 has 15 residues. Germline-derived CDR1 and CDR2 are KGHSH and LQKENI. CDR3 amino acids: CASSPLRTGLGEQFF. The CDR3 bases are TGTGCCAGCTCACCACTTAGGACAGGGTTGGGTGAGCAGTTCTTC. The whole variable domain, filled in from reference TRBV18 and TRBJ2-1, reads NAGVMQNPRHLVRRRGQEARLRCSPMKGHSHVYWYRQLPEEGLKFMVYLQKENIIDESGMPKERFSAEFPKEGPSILRIQQVVRGDSAAYFCASSPLRTGLGEQFFGPGTRLTVL.

The chain employs TRBV5-1 and TRBJ2-5; TRBD2 matches at 13 bases. Looked up from germline, CDR1 is SGHRS and CDR2 is YFSETQ. The CDR3 loop spans 16 amino acids. V was pared by 5 bases and J by 4 bases, with 8 bases of the junction left unmatched. The chain's CDR3 is CASSLTSGRVGETQYF. In DNA form, the CDR3 reads TGCGCCAGCAGTTTAACTAGCGGGAGGGTCGGAGAGACCCAGTACTTC. Full variable domain (outside the CDR3, taken from reference TRBV5-1 and TRBJ2-5): KAGVTQTPRYLIKTRGQQVTLSCSPISGHRSVSWYQQTPGQGLQFLFEYFSETQRNKGNFPGRFSGRQFSNSRSEMNVSTLELGDSALYLCASSLTSGRVGETQYFGPGTRLLVL.

For the CDR3, the DNA is TGTGCCAGTAGTCCCGAACTAGCTAATGAGCAGTTCTTC. It encodes CASSPELANEQFF. The genes are TRBV19 and TRBJ2-1, with a possible D match to TRBD2 (6 bases). Germline V gene lookup returns CDR1 LNHDA and CDR2 SQIVND (reference sequence). This CDR3 region has 13 residues. Trimming left V 5 bases short and J 7 bases short, with 12 bases between. Full variable domain (outside the CDR3, taken from reference TRBV19 and TRBJ2-1): DGGITQSPKYLFRKEGQNVTLSCEQNLNHDAMYWYRQDPGQGLRLIYYSQIVNDFQKGDIAEGYSVSREKKESFPLTVTSAQKNPTAFYLCASSPELANEQFFGPGTRLTVL.

J is TRBJ2-5 and V is TRBV7-9; a possible D gene is TRBD2 (5 bases). The CDR3 length is 14 residues. Germline CDR1 SEHNR, CDR2 FQNEAQ (reference sequence). Between the trimmed V and J ends, which lost 1 base and 4 bases, there was a span of 10 bases. The CDR3 spells CASSLGGGRETQYF. The CDR3 DNA reads TGTGCCAGCAGCTTAGGAGGAGGAAGAGAGACCCAGTACTTC. Based on the CDR3 plus reference TRBV7-9 and TRBJ2-5, the full variable domain is DTGVSQNPRHKITKRGQNVTFRCDPISEHNRLYWYRQTLGQGPEFLTYFQNEAQLEKSRLLSDRFSAERPKGSFSTLEIQRTEQGDSAMYLCASSLGGGRETQYFGPGTRLLVL.

This clone is a singleton in its sample. The chain uses TRBV4-1 and TRBJ2-3, with D possibly TRBD1 on 6 matching bases. Deletions cut 5 bases from V and 2 bases from J, with 11 bases between. The length of the CDR3 is 14 residues. Germline CDR1 and CDR2: MGHRA and YSYEKL. CDR3 residues: CASSYRTATDTQYF. In nucleotides, the CDR3 is TGCGCCAGCAGCTACCGGACAGCCACAGATACGCAGTATTTT.

The chain uses TRBV6-6 and TRBJ2-5; a weak D match, TRBD2 (5 bases). Trimming shortened V by 6 bases and J by 2 bases, and 19 bases separated the two germline ends. The CDR3 contains 16 residues. Germline V CDR1 and CDR2: MNHNY, SVGAGI (reference sequence). The CDR3 nucleotides are TGTGCCAGCAGCCCAAGGGCAATCGGGGTTCAAGAGACCCAGTACTTC. It yields the protein CASSPRAIGVQETQYF.

The rearrangement links TRBV5-1 to TRBJ2-7; a possible D gene is TRBD2 (6 bases). Germline V gene sequence: CDR1 SGHRS, CDR2 YFSETQ. Trimming left V 0 bases short and J 2 bases short, with 9 bases between. The length of the CDR3 is 14 residues. The CDR3 nucleotides are TGCGCCAGCAGCTTGGCCGCGGGAACCTACGAGCAGTACTTC. Protein sequence: CASSLAAGTYEQYF.

The J gene is TRBJ1-2, the V gene TRBV19; D is possibly TRBD1 (5 bases). Trimming left V 1 base short and J 7 bases short, with 13 bases between. Germline V lookup: CDR1 LNHDA, CDR2 SQIVND (reference sequence). The CDR3 runs to 14 residues. This chain's CDR3 is CASSIGSGGGGYTF. CDR3 nucleotide sequence: TGTGCCAGTAGTATAGGATCCGGGGGAGGTGGCTACACCTTC.

The CDR3 DNA sequence: TGTGCCAGCAGCCAAACAGGGATTGGCAATCAGCCCCAGCATTTT. This codes for CASSQTGIGNQPQHF. V usage is TRBV6-5 and J usage is TRBJ1-5; tentative D call: TRBD1 (6 bases). Deletions cut 6 bases from V and 2 bases from J, with 14 bases between. The CDR3 has 15 amino acids. The germline gives CDR1 MNHEY, CDR2 SVGAGI.

V gene TRBV5-6 combines with J gene TRBJ1-1, with unresolved D. CDR3 length: 13 residues. V was shortened by 0 bases and J by 6 bases, with 9 bases between the two germline ends. Germline V gene sequence: CDR1 SGHDT, CDR2 YYEEEE. DNA for the CDR3: TGTGCCAGCAGCTTGGGCAGAACCGCTGAAGCTTTCTTT. As protein: CASSLGRTAEAFF. The variable domain in full, completed from reference TRBV5-6 and TRBJ1-1, reads DAGVTQSPTHLIKTRGQQVTLRCSPKSGHDTVSWYQQALGQGPQFIFQYYEEEERQRGNFPDRFSGHQFPNYSSELNVNALLLGDSALYLCASSLGRTAEAFFGQGTRLTVV.